This T cell receptor (beta chain) stems from a study of blood T cell repertoires in COVID-19. Across the study: Researchers got acute and convalescent COVID-19 samples from the United States, Italy and Spain. Sources were T cells, B-cell-depleted T cells, or PBMCs; the material itself was cDNA or gDNA.

Under the authors' procedure: Reference gene primer amplification yielded estimated nucleated cell counts. Method: immunoSEQ multiplex PCR; TCRdb's copy keeps in-frame clones and lacks some. Clonal size and the V and J genes are those of that table, whereas D and trimming came from the DNA. This table holds 260,000 or so clones, 88% found once. The receptor's source is a human donor in a cohort sampled during active COVID-19. The sample comprised peripheral blood.

CDR3 nucleotides: TGTGCCGCCAGTGGGGAGGGGTACCCCTACGAGCAGTACTTC. Its protein is CAASGEGYPYEQYF. The chain joins TRBV10-3 to TRBJ2-7; 7 nucleotides agree with TRBD2. CDR3 size: 14 residues. The ends lost 11 bases at V and 2 bases at J; junction bases unmatched: 12. Germline CDR1 and CDR2: ENHRY and SYGVKD.